The source of this T cell receptor (beta chain) is a study of cytomegalovirus exposure and HLA in healthy donors. Study details: The approximately 120 validation repertoires were produced on the same platform as the approximately 670 repertoires of the first cohort. This was reported in a later analysis.

With 1 base clipped from V and 6 bases from J, the junction kept 10 bases outside the gene matches. The CDR3 runs to 17 residues. CDR1 and CDR2 from the germline V gene are LGHNA and YNFKEQ. Profiled with immunoSEQ multiplex PCR; TCRdb holds only in-frame clones, not every one. The sample carries roughly 180,000 clones, about 80% recorded once. The sequenced sample was PBMCs. The clonotype was recovered from a man aged 18 to 29 in good health and CMV-seropositive. The gene calls are TRBV4-2 and TRBJ2-2, with 8 nucleotides matching TRBD2. CDR3 bases: TGTGCCAGCAGCCAAGGGGGAGGAGCGGGAGTCCCCGGGGAGCTGTTTTTT. It yields the protein CASSQGGGAGVPGELFF.